This T cell receptor (beta chain) was found in a study of spatial heterogeneity in lung cancer. Overall study context: Sequencing consistently turned up more beta-chain sequences than alpha-chain sequences. Across the raw uncorrected reads, a unique TCR and UMI combination was observed, on average, more than ten times.

TCRdb re-analysed the 5' RACE reads in MiXCR, keeping a single row per CDR3 protein. The sample lists just over 70,000 distinct CDR3 sequences, roughly 9% occurring once. Time point denoted: blood at routine non-recurrence follow-up after resection. Whole RNA, which was extracted from tumor, nontumor lung tissue or frozen PBMC, was sequenced without any cell sorting. J was trimmed by 2 bases and V by 7 bases; bases with no gene match: 8. Germline V lookup: CDR1 SGHVS, CDR2 FNYEAQ. The CDR3 totals 16 residues. The gene calls are TRBV7-6 and TRBJ2-1, with TRBD2 matching 10 bases. The receptor was derived from a female donor with early-stage non-small cell lung cancer. The sequenced sample was PBMCs, obtained at follow-up. CDR3 amino acids: CASTDQAGGTYNEQFF. The CDR3 DNA reads as TGTGCCAGCACCGACCAAGCGGGAGGGACCTACAATGAGCAGTTCTTC.